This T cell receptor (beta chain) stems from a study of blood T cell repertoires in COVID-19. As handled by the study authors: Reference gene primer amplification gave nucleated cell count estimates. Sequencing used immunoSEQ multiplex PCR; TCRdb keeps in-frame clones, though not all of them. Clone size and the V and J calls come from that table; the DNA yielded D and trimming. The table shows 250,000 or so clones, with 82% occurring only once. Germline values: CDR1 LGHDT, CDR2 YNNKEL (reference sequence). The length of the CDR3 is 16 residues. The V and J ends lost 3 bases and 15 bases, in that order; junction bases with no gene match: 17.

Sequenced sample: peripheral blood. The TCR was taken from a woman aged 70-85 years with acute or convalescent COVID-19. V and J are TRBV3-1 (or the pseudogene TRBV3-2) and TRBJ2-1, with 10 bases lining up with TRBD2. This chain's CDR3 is CASSQEASGGIAVPFF. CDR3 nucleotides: TGTGCCAGCAGCCAGGAGGCTAGCGGGGGTATAGCGGTGCCGTTCTTC.